This T cell receptor beta chain was captured by sequencing in a study of CD8 T cell repertoires and HIV-1 epitope variants. Across the study: Each of Twenty-five Gag and Nef epitope peptides stimulated a separate culture.

The table lists this clone with a count of one. The antigen remains undetermined. Sequenced by immunoSEQ multiplex PCR; TCRdb stores in-frame clones only, minus some. The data hold 80,000 to 95,000 clones, with roughly four fifths observed a single time. The trim removed 5 bases at V and 3 bases at J, leaving 11 bases unmatched. The CDR3 has 16 amino acids. The germline V gene encodes CDR1 SNHLY and CDR2 FYNNEI. Study-wide results and caveats: Nef KF9 drew about five clonotypes and HW9 one, without TAALDMSHF responses. Eight or nine TCR beta clonotypes were antigen-specific, 5 or 6 apparently recognizing autologous or escape variants.

The receptor was isolated from a male donor with HIV. V and J are TRBV2 and TRBJ2-7, with 9 bases aligning to TRBD1. The sequenced sample consisted of uncultured baseline CD8+ T cells from peripheral blood mononuclear cells (PBMCs). As DNA, the CDR3 is TGTGCCAGCAGTCCCCCACCGGGACAGGGATTCTACGAGCAGTACTTC. Residues: CASSPPPGQGFYEQYF.